Below, 27 T cell receptor beta chains from the same sample are listed, as sequenced in a study of T-cell reconstitution after alpha-beta-depleted transplantation in children. Unique molecular identifiers were incorporated when the TCRbeta library was constructed. Via MiXCR, TCRdb re-called the PCR reads, giving one row per CDR3 protein. The repertoire holds approximately 83,000 distinct CDR3 sequences, with about 12% as singletons. The sequenced sample was PBMCs from the stem cell graft donor, obtained from the stem cell graft. The origin of the receptors is a human donor who donated a stem cell graft to a child with inherited bone marrow failure.

The sample holds many counts of this clonotype. This chain uses TRBV7-9 with TRBJ2-7; D may be TRBD1 or TRBD2 (5 bases each). The germline V gene encodes CDR1 SEHNR and CDR2 FQNEAQ (reference sequence). V was clipped by 4 bases and J by 4 bases, with 17 bases between them. This CDR3 spans 15 amino acids. The CDR3 nucleotides are TGTGCCAGCAGCTCGATAGGGACGGTAGAGTACGAGCAGTACTTC. Its translation is CASSSIGTVEYEQYF.

This clonotype was recorded at least ten times. The gene calls are TRBV6-1 and TRBJ1-2, with D hard to call. CDR3 length: 14 residues. Trimming left V 1 base short and J 2 bases short, with 8 bases between. Germline CDR1 and CDR2: MNHNS and SASEGT. CDR3 sequence (DNA): TGTGCCAGCAGTGAAGGGCCTCCGAACTATGGCTACACCTTC. It codes for CASSEGPPNYGYTF.

A few counts support this clonotype. V usage is TRBV5-1 and J usage is TRBJ2-3; perhaps TRBD1 as D (6 bases). The CDR3 loop spans 15 amino acids. Trimming cost V 4 bases and J 0 bases, with 12 bases left between them. Germline loops: CDR1 SGHRS, CDR2 YFSETQ. CDR3 amino acids: CASSVGAVSTDTQYF. In DNA, the CDR3 is TGCGCCAGCAGCGTGGGGGCAGTTAGCACAGATACGCAGTATTTT.

This clonotype has ten or more counts. The chain combines TRBV5-5 with TRBJ2-2, with D uncertain. The CDR3 is made up of 15 amino acids. Germline V lookup: CDR1 SGHKS, CDR2 YYEKEE (reference sequence). V was shortened by 4 bases and J by 6 bases, with 16 bases between the two germline ends. CDR3 DNA: TGTGCCAGCAGCCCGAACTGGCCCAACCCCGGGGAGCTGTTTTTT. Its protein is CASSPNWPNPGELFF.

This clonotype was seen repeatedly, ten times or more. The chain joins TRBV7-3 to TRBJ2-1, with TRBD2 matching over 13 bases. Unmatched junction bases numbered 1, after V lost 5 bases and J lost 0 bases. Germline values: CDR1 SGHTA, CDR2 FQGTGA. The CDR3 is made up of 16 amino acids. As DNA, the CDR3 is TGTGCCAGCAGCCGGACTAGCGGGAGCTCCTACAATGAGCAGTTCTTC. Translation: CASSRTSGSSYNEQFF.

This chain connects TRBV5-1 to TRBJ2-5; TRBD2 agrees at 7 bases. V lost 0 bases to trimming and J lost 7 bases; unmatched junction nucleotides: 6. In germline, CDR1 is SGHRS, CDR2 YFSETQ. The CDR3 covers 14 residues. The CDR3 coding sequence is TGCGCCAGCAGCTTGGAGGGTTCGGGGGGGACCCAGTACTTC. Amino acid sequence: CASSLEGSGGTQYF.

This clonotype was detected many times. The rearrangement joins TRBV12-3 or TRBV12-4 to TRBJ1-1, with 7 bases identical to TRBD1. The J segment lost 1 base and the V segment lost 5 bases, leaving 7 bases of the junction unmatched. This CDR3 contains 15 residues. CDR3 DNA sequence: TGTGCCAGCAGTCCTAACAGGGGAACGAACACTGAAGCTTTCTTT. It is translated as CASSPNRGTNTEAFF.

The gene calls are TRBV5-1 and TRBJ1-6; D gene unclear. Germline V gene sequence: CDR1 SGHRS, CDR2 YFSETQ. This CDR3 contains 14 residues. Trimming stripped 4 bases from V and 12 bases from J, with 17 bases between. This CDR3 is CASSLSPVAQPLHF. CDR3 nucleotide sequence: TGCGCCAGCAGCCTCTCGCCTGTAGCGCAACCCCTCCACTTT. Full variable domain (missing parts from reference TRBV5-1 and TRBJ1-6): KAGVTQTPRYLIKTRGQQVTLSCSPISGHRSVSWYQQTPGQGLQFLFEYFSETQRNKGNFPGRFSGRQFSNSRSEMNVSTLELGDSALYLCASSLSPVAQPLHFGNGTRLTVT.

In its sample, this clonotype was seen many times. This chain connects TRBV5-1 to TRBJ2-6; no reliable D call. The CDR3 has 15 amino acids. Germline loops: CDR1 SGHRS, CDR2 YFSETQ. V lost 4 bases, J lost 0 bases, and 8 bases lay in between. CDR3 bases: TGCGCCAGCAGCACGGCTTTCTCTGGGGCCAACGTCCTGACTTTC. Translating it yields CASSTAFSGANVLTF.

This clonotype was seen many times. The V call is TRBV5-1, the J call TRBJ1-5; TRBD1 is a possible D gene (5 bases). The CDR3 contains 18 residues. CDR1 and CDR2 from the germline V gene are SGHRS and YFSETQ. Trimming took 0 bases from V and 7 from J, leaving 23 bases between them. CDR3: CASSLGGPWDSEGQPQHF. The CDR3, as DNA: TGCGCCAGCAGCTTGGGGGGCCCCTGGGACTCCGAAGGGCAGCCCCAGCATTTT. Complete variable domain (other parts from reference TRBV5-1 and TRBJ1-5): KAGVTQTPRYLIKTRGQQVTLSCSPISGHRSVSWYQQTPGQGLQFLFEYFSETQRNKGNFPGRFSGRQFSNSRSEMNVSTLELGDSALYLCASSLGGPWDSEGQPQHFGDGTRLSIL.

This clonotype was seen many times. This chain's CDR3 is CATRTSGNTGELFF. The DNA of the CDR3 is TGTGCCACCCGGACTAGCGGGAACACCGGGGAGCTGTTTTTT. The genes are TRBV6-2 or TRBV6-3 and TRBJ2-2, with 10 nucleotides matching TRBD2. CDR1 MNHEY and CDR2 SVGEGT come from the germline V gene. This CDR3 is 14 amino acids long. With 10 bases clipped from V and 1 base from J, the junction kept 3 bases outside the gene matches.

The V gene is TRBV18, the J gene TRBJ1-1; TRBD1 is a possible D gene (6 bases). CDR1 and CDR2 from the germline V gene are KGHSH and LQKENI. The CDR3 loop spans 14 amino acids. Between the trimmed V and J ends, which lost 5 bases and 8 bases, there was a span of 18 bases. The chain's CDR3 is CASSSGTQGTEAFF. The CDR3 region has the DNA TGTGCCAGCTCATCAGGAACACAGGGAACGGAAGCTTTCTTT. Variable domain in full (rest from reference TRBV18 and TRBJ1-1): NAGVMQNPRHLVRRRGQEARLRCSPMKGHSHVYWYRQLPEEGLKFMVYLQKENIIDESGMPKERFSAEFPKEGPSILRIQQVVRGDSAAYFCASSSGTQGTEAFFGQGTRLTVV.

This clonotype was counted ten times or more. The V call is TRBV11-2, the J call TRBJ2-5, with D unresolved. The length of the CDR3 is 13 residues. In germline, CDR1 is SGHAT, CDR2 FQNNGV. Trimming shortened V by 0 bases and J by 5 bases, and 7 bases separated the two germline ends. The DNA for the CDR3 is TGTGCCAGCAGCTTAGATCGCCGGGAGACCCAGTACTTC. It yields the protein CASSLDRRETQYF.

This clonotype was seen ten or more times. The rearrangement uses TRBV6-5 and TRBJ2-7, with 7 bases identical to TRBD1. Trimming took 0 bases from V and 4 from J; bases not matched to a gene: 3. This CDR3 spans 14 amino acids. CDR1 and CDR2 (germline): MNHEY, SVGAGI. CDR3 sequence: CASSYSGQKYEQYF. The CDR3 nucleotides read TGTGCCAGCAGTTACTCGGGACAGAAATACGAGCAGTACTTC.

This clonotype occurred many times. The V call is TRBV4-3, the J call TRBJ1-2, with D unresolved. Trimming removed 0 bases from V and 4 bases from J, with 9 bases in between. The germline V gene has CDR1 LGHNA and CDR2 YSLEER. The CDR3 consists of 14 residues. The CDR3 here is CASSQETTGYGYTF. CDR3 bases: TGCGCCAGCAGCCAAGAGACGACGGGCTATGGCTACACCTTC.

This clonotype was detected many times. The chain recombines TRBV20-1 with TRBJ1-1, with 7 bases identical to TRBD1. Germline-derived CDR1 and CDR2 are DFQATT and SNEGSKA (reference sequence). This CDR3 comprises 15 residues. J gave up 4 bases and V 6 bases, and 14 bases lay outside the gene matches. CDR3 region: CSASSSTTGFTEAFF. The CDR3 region has the DNA TGCAGTGCCTCTTCCTCCACGACAGGGTTCACTGAAGCTTTCTTT.

This clonotype was seen many times. The genes are TRBV11-2 and TRBJ2-2, with D possibly matching TRBD1 (5 bases). Trimming cost V 3 bases and J 7 bases, with 6 bases left between them. The V gene's germline CDR1 is SGHAT and CDR2 FQNNGV. This CDR3 is 12 amino acids long. The CDR3 DNA is TGTGCCAGCAGCTTTGACAGCGGGGAGCTGTTTTTT. Its protein product is CASSFDSGELFF.

Many counts were recorded for this clonotype. The chain has TRBV7-2 and TRBJ2-1, with TRBD2 matching over 13 bases. CDR1 SGHTA and CDR2 FQGNSA come from the germline V gene. The CDR3 is 16 amino acids. With 2 bases clipped from V and 6 bases from J, the junction kept 4 bases outside the gene matches. CDR3 loop: CASSLLGLAGANEQFF. Here the CDR3 DNA reads TGTGCCAGCAGCTTACTCGGACTAGCGGGGGCCAATGAGCAGTTCTTC.

There are many counts of this clonotype. DNA for the CDR3: TGCGCCAGCAGCTTAACCGGGACGGACCCCTACGAGCAGTACTTC. This encodes CASSLTGTDPYEQYF. The chain uses TRBV5-1 and TRBJ2-7; D might be TRBD1 or TRBD2, each matching 5 bases. Trimming shortened V by 2 bases and J by 2 bases, and 14 bases separated the two germline ends. This CDR3 contains 15 residues. CDR1 and CDR2 from the germline V gene are SGHRS and YFSETQ.

This clonotype came up a few times. V is TRBV6-1 and J is TRBJ2-1; 9 positions match TRBD2. V lost 5 bases and J lost 0; bases outside the gene matches: 11. Germline lookup yields CDR1 MNHNS and CDR2 SASEGT. The CDR3 runs to 18 residues. The CDR3 sequence is CASSNVGGRVISYNEQFF. CDR3 DNA sequence: TGTGCCAGCAGTAATGTGGGCGGGAGGGTTATCTCCTACAATGAGCAGTTCTTC.

This clonotype was seen repeatedly, ten times or more. The V call is TRBV7-2, the J call TRBJ2-7; D is unresolved. CDR1 and CDR2 from the germline V gene are SGHTA and FQGNSA. The CDR3 spans 12 residues. V dropped 5 bases and J dropped 0 bases, with 5 bases sitting between them. The CDR3: CASSISSYEQYF. In DNA, the CDR3 is TGTGCCAGCAGCATTAGCTCCTACGAGCAGTACTTC.

The chain employs TRBV7-9 and TRBJ2-7; the D gene is possibly TRBD2 (5 bases). Germline V gene lookup returns CDR1 SEHNR and CDR2 FQNEAQ (reference sequence). This CDR3 is 15 amino acids long. Trimming shortened V by 5 bases and J by 6 bases, and 20 bases separated the two germline ends. Here the CDR3 DNA reads TGTGCCAGCAGCCCCCAAGGGAGTAGGTTTGGCGAGCAGTACTTC. Residues: CASSPQGSRFGEQYF.

This clonotype has a count of ten or more. This sequence joins TRBV12-3 or TRBV12-4 and TRBJ1-1; D is unclear. The CDR3 extends over 12 amino acids. V shed 2 bases and J shed 5 bases, with 6 bases lying between them. The CDR3: CASSLSGTEAFF. The CDR3 DNA reads as TGTGCCAGCAGTTTAAGTGGAACTGAAGCTTTCTTT.

This clonotype was counted at least ten times. This sequence joins TRBV7-2 and TRBJ2-5, with TRBD1 identical over 7 bases. Germline V lookup: CDR1 SGHTA, CDR2 FQGNSA. Trimming took 4 bases from V and 1 from J; bases not matched to a gene: 3. This CDR3 has 14 residues. Written as DNA, the CDR3 is TGTGCCAGCAGCTCTCGACAGGGCCAAGAGACCCAGTACTTC. Protein sequence: CASSSRQGQETQYF.

In nucleotides, the CDR3 is TGTGCCAGCAGCTTTATCAGCGCTTGGGGGAACACTGAAGCTTTCTTT. Residues: CASSFISAWGNTEAFF. J is TRBJ1-1 and V is TRBV7-2, with D unclear. Germline lookup yields CDR1 SGHTA and CDR2 FQGNSA. V dropped 3 bases and J dropped 1 base, with 15 bases sitting between them. This CDR3 has 16 residues.

This clonotype was seen ten or more times. The V and J genes are TRBV7-2 and TRBJ2-7; maybe TRBD1 (7 bases). This CDR3 comprises 13 residues. The V and J ends lost 7 bases and 6 bases respectively, with 16 bases between them. CDR1 SGHTA and CDR2 FQGNSA come from the germline V gene. CDR3 region: CASTQGGMGEQYF. The CDR3 DNA reads as TGTGCCAGCACCCAGGGGGGAATGGGCGAGCAGTACTTC. Complete variable domain (other parts from reference TRBV7-2 and TRBJ2-7): GAGVSQSPSNKVTEKGKDVELRCDPISGHTALYWYRQSLGQGLEFLIYFQGNSAPDKSGLPSDRFSAERTGGSVSTLTIQRTQQEDSAVYLCASTQGGMGEQYFGPGTRLTVT.

This clonotype was counted ten times or more. The chain recombines TRBV28 with TRBJ2-3; TRBD1 matches 7 bases. The CDR3 totals 19 residues. Germline V CDR1 and CDR2: MDHEN, SYDVKM. Germline trimming cut 4 bases from V and 1 base from J; bases unmatched to any gene: 17. As DNA, the CDR3 is TGTGCCAGCAGTTCCACCACTATCGACAGGGTCAGGGGCACAGATACGCAGTATTTT. This gives the protein CASSSTTIDRVRGTDTQYF.